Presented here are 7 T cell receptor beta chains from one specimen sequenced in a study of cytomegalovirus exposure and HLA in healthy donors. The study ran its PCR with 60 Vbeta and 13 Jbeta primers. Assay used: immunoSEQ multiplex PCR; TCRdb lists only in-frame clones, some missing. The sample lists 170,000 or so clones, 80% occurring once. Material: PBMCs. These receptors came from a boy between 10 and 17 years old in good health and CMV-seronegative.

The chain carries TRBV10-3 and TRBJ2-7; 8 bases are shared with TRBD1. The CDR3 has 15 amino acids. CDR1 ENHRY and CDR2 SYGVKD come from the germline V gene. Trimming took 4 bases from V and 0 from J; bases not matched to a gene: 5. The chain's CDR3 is CAISAQGAVSYEQYF. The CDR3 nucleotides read TGTGCCATCAGTGCTCAGGGGGCGGTCTCCTACGAGCAGTACTTC.

The CDR3 DNA follows: TGTGCCAGCAGCTCCTACAGTGTTGAAGCTTTCTTT. Translating gives CASSSYSVEAFF. V usage is TRBV11-3 and J usage is TRBJ1-1; D uncertain. V was shortened by 4 bases and J by 7 bases, with 10 bases between the two germline ends. Germline V gene sequence: CDR1 SGHNT, CDR2 YENEEA. The CDR3 loop spans 12 amino acids.

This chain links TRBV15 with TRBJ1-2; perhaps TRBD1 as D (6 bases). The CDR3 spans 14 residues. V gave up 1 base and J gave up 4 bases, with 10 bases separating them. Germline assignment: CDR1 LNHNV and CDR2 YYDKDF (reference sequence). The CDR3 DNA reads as TGTGCCACCAGCAGAGTAGGACAGTTCTATGGCTACACCTTC. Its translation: CATSRVGQFYGYTF.

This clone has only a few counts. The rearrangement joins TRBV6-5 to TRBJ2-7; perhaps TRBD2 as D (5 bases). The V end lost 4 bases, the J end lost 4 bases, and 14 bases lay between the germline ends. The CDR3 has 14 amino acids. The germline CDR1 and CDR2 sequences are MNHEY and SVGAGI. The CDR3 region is CASSSDWATYEQYF. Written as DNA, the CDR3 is TGTGCCAGCAGTTCGGACTGGGCCACTTACGAGCAGTACTTC.

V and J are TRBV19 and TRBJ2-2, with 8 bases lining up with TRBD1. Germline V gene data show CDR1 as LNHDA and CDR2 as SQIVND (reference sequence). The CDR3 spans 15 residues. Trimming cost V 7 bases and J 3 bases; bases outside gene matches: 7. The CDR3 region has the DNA TGTGCCAGTACTCCCCGGACAGGGCACACCGGGGAGCTGTTTTTT. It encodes CASTPRTGHTGELFF.

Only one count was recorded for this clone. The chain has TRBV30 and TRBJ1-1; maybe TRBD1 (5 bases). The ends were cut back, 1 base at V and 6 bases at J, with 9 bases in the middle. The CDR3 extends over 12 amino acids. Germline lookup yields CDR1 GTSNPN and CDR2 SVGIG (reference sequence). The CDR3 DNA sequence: TGTGCCTGGAGTGGCCAGGGCCCTGAAGCTTTCTTT. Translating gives CAWSGQGPEAFF.

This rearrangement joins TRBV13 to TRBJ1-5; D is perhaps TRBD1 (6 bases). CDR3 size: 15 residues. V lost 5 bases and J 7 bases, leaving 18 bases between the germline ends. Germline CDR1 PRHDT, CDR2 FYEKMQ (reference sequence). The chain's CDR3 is CASSTDSGEPQPQHF. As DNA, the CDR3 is TGTGCCAGCAGCACCGACTCAGGGGAACCGCAGCCCCAGCATTTT. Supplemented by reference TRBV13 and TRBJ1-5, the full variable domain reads AAGVIQSPRHLIKEKRETATLKCYPIPRHDTVYWYQQGPGQDPQFLISFYEKMQSDKGSIPDRFSAQQFSDYHSELNMSSLELGDSALYFCASSTDSGEPQPQHFGDGTRLSIL.